The 21 T cell receptor beta chains given below trace back to one sample, sequenced in a study of blood T cell repertoires in COVID-19. TCRdb's table, derived via immunoSEQ multiplex PCR, lists solely in-frame clones and lacks some. The data show some 60,000 clones, with 90% seen just once and roughly 1.2% held by the top ten. The sample was peripheral blood. The receptors derive from a man between 60 and 75 years old with acute or convalescent COVID-19.

The chain uses TRBV13 and TRBJ1-1, with D uncertain. CDR3 length equals 12 residues. Trimming removed 4 bases from V and 7 bases from J, with 10 bases in between. Germline-derived CDR1 and CDR2 are PRHDT and FYEKMQ (reference sequence). CDR3 residues: CASSSLYDEAFF. The CDR3 nucleotides read TGTGCCAGCAGCTCCCTATACGATGAAGCTTTCTTT. Complete variable domain (other parts from reference TRBV13 and TRBJ1-1): AAGVIQSPRHLIKEKRETATLKCYPIPRHDTVYWYQQGPGQDPQFLISFYEKMQSDKGSIPDRFSAQQFSDYHSELNMSSLELGDSALYFCASSSLYDEAFFGQGTRLTVV.

The chain has TRBV19 and TRBJ1-4, with D unclear. V was cut by 7 bases and J by 6 bases, with 12 bases left in between. This CDR3 contains 13 residues. The germline CDR1 and CDR2 sequences are LNHDA and SQIVND (reference sequence). CDR3 in amino acids: CASTARLHEKLFF. The CDR3 region has the DNA TGTGCCAGTACTGCGCGTCTACATGAAAAACTGTTTTTT.

This chain joins TRBV5-1 and TRBJ1-4; D is possibly TRBD1 (5 bases). Per the germline V gene, CDR1 is SGHRS and CDR2 is YFSETQ. V was trimmed by 4 bases and J by 4 bases, leaving 11 bases between them. The CDR3 is made up of 14 amino acids. The CDR3 DNA follows: TGCGCCAGCAGCCCGACAGCTATTAATGAAAAACTGTTTTTT. This codes for CASSPTAINEKLFF.

About this clone itself: The junction shows a germline mismatch at one end, possibly a read error. The chain carries TRBV24-1 and TRBJ1-2; weak D call: TRBD1 (5 bases). CDR1 KGHDR and CDR2 SFDVKD come from the germline V gene. The CDR3 covers 13 residues. CDR3 bases: TGTGCCACCAGTGTGACAGAAAACTTTGGCTACACCTTC. Translating gives CATSVTENFGYTF.

J is TRBJ1-3 and V is TRBV27, with D possibly matching TRBD1 (5 bases). The V gene lost 2 bases and the J gene lost 1 base, with 6 bases spanning the gap. Per the germline V gene, CDR1 is MNHEY and CDR2 is SMNVEV (reference sequence). The CDR3 has 14 amino acids. The CDR3 reads CASSLRGSGNTIYF. The CDR3 coding sequence is TGTGCCAGCAGTTTACGGGGGTCTGGAAACACCATATATTTT.

V usage is TRBV5-6 and J usage is TRBJ1-2; 9 positions agree with TRBD1. With V trimmed by 6 bases and J by 5 bases, 8 bases remained unmatched. CDR1 is SGHDT, CDR2 YYEEEE, per germline. This CDR3 contains 14 residues. CDR3 loop: CASTQTGGAYGYTF. CDR3 DNA: TGTGCCAGCACCCAAACAGGGGGCGCGTATGGCTACACCTTC.

The rearrangement joins TRBV21-1 to TRBJ2-2; the tabulated D call, TRBD2, remains unverified against the DNA. TRBV21-1 is designated a pseudogene. The CDR3 is 18 residues long. CDR3 region: CASSDLRTSGGHVGELFF. The CDR3, as DNA: TGTGCCAGCAGCGATCTTCGGACTAGCGGGGGTCATGTCGGGGAGCTGTTTTTT.

J is TRBJ2-1 and V is TRBV7-2; D is possibly TRBD2 (6 bases). CDR1 is SGHTA and CDR2 is FQGNSA in the germline V gene. CDR3 length equals 15 residues. V was shortened by 3 bases and J by 10 bases, with 19 bases between the two germline ends. In DNA form, the CDR3 reads TGTGCCAGCAGCTTGGGGCTAGCGAGCCGTGGGGAGCAGTTCTTC. Protein product: CASSLGLASRGEQFF.

This rearrangement joins TRBV2 to TRBJ1-6; D might be TRBD1 (5 bases). Germline V CDR1 and CDR2: SNHLY, FYNNEI. This CDR3 comprises 13 residues. The V end was cut by 3 bases, the J end by 7 bases, with 7 bases between. This CDR3 reads CASSDRENSPLHF. As DNA, the CDR3 is TGTGCCAGCAGTGACAGGGAAAATTCACCCCTCCACTTT.

The CDR3 sequence is CAWSVQGYYGYTF. The CDR3 DNA reads TGTGCCTGGAGTGTCCAGGGGTATTATGGCTACACCTTC. The chain carries TRBV30 and TRBJ1-2; perhaps TRBD1 as D (6 bases). The CDR3 has 13 residues. V lost 0 bases, J lost 5 bases, and 10 bases lay in between. The germline gives CDR1 GTSNPN, CDR2 SVGIG (reference sequence). Full variable domain (remainder filled in from reference TRBV30 and TRBJ1-2): SQTIHQWPATLVQPVGSPLSLECTVEGTSNPNLYWYRQAAGRGLQLLFYSVGIGQISSEVPQNLSASRPQDRQFILSSKKLLLSDSGFYLCAWSVQGYYGYTFGSGTRLTVV.

V usage is TRBV30 and J usage is TRBJ2-7; D unresolved. The CDR3 totals 13 residues. With 4 bases removed from V and 5 bases from J, the gap between germline ends came to 15 bases. Germline lookup yields CDR1 GTSNPN and CDR2 SVGIG (reference sequence). Here the CDR3 reads CAWTPDAVHEQYF. As DNA, the CDR3 is TGTGCCTGGACCCCAGACGCGGTCCACGAGCAGTACTTC.

The J gene is TRBJ2-1, the V gene TRBV6-2 or TRBV6-3; D is undetermined. The V end lost 3 bases, the J end lost 4 bases, and 7 bases lay between the germline ends. The CDR3 covers 13 residues. CDR1 MNHEY and CDR2 SVGEGT come from the germline V gene. The CDR3 loop reads CASSYSRYNEQFF. The CDR3 DNA reads TGTGCCAGCAGTTATTCGCGGTACAATGAGCAGTTCTTC.

The rearrangement joins TRBV11-2 to TRBJ1-1; the D is unclear. The germline V and J ends were trimmed by 0 bases and 3 bases, with 8 bases remaining between them. Per germline, CDR1 SGHAT and CDR2 FQNNGV. The CDR3 covers 14 residues. The CDR3 DNA reads TGTGCCAGCAGCTTAGAAACACCATACACTGAAGCTTTCTTT. Translating gives CASSLETPYTEAFF. Complete variable domain (other parts from reference TRBV11-2 and TRBJ1-1): EAGVAQSPRYKIIEKRQSVAFWCNPISGHATLYWYQQILGQGPKLLIQFQNNGVVDDSQLPKDRFSAERLKGVDSTLKIQPAKLEDSAVYLCASSLETPYTEAFFGQGTRLTVV.

The chain recombines TRBV18 with TRBJ1-1; the D is unclear. Germline CDR1 KGHSH, CDR2 LQKENI. Deletions cut 0 bases from V and 4 bases from J, with 6 bases between. The CDR3 spans 13 residues. DNA of the CDR3: TGTGCCAGCTCACCACCCGGGGTCACTGAAGCTTTCTTT. It specifies CASSPPGVTEAFF.

This clone appeared a few times. V and J are TRBV6-6 and TRBJ1-2, with D possibly TRBD1 on 6 matching bases. Germline lookup yields CDR1 MNHNY and CDR2 SVGAGI (reference sequence). CDR3 length: 14 residues. V gave up 7 bases and J gave up 4 bases, with 16 bases separating them. The CDR3 protein is CASTLTGGGYGYTF. For the CDR3, the DNA is TGTGCCAGCACCCTAACGGGAGGGGGCTATGGCTACACCTTC.

The chain carries TRBV7-9 and TRBJ2-1; 7 bases line up with TRBD1. CDR1 and CDR2 (germline): SEHNR, FQNEAQ (reference sequence). The CDR3 covers 15 residues. The junction had 11 bases not matched to a gene; V was cut back by 8 bases and J by 4 bases. The DNA for the CDR3 is TGTGCCAGCCGCAAGGACAGGAACGCATACAATGAGCAGTTCTTC. Translation gives CASRKDRNAYNEQFF.

The sample holds a few counts of this clone. The V gene is TRBV13, the J gene TRBJ2-1; possibly TRBD1 for D (6 bases). CDR1 is PRHDT, CDR2 FYEKMQ, per germline (reference sequence). Deletions cut 5 bases from V and 5 bases from J, with 13 bases between. The CDR3 is 14 amino acids. CDR3: CASSAWDTHNEQFF. Written as DNA, the CDR3 is TGTGCCAGCAGCGCCTGGGACACCCACAATGAGCAGTTCTTC.

The chain is built from TRBV18 and TRBJ1-1; possibly TRBD1 for D (6 bases). This CDR3 is 14 amino acids long. Germline assignment: CDR1 KGHSH and CDR2 LQKENI. Trimming stripped 0 bases from V and 5 bases from J, with 10 bases between. The CDR3 loop is CASSPPWDMTEAFF. The CDR3 DNA is TGTGCCAGCTCACCACCGTGGGACATGACTGAAGCTTTCTTT.

J is TRBJ1-1 and V is TRBV5-1; a weak D match, TRBD1 (5 bases). Trimming pared 0 bases from V and 0 bases from J, leaving 12 bases between. Germline V gives CDR1 SGHRS, CDR2 YFSETQ. This CDR3 comprises 16 residues. The CDR3 nucleotides are TGCGCCAGCAGCTTGGTCGGGGGACCAATGAACACTGAAGCTTTCTTT. Protein sequence: CASSLVGGPMNTEAFF.

As regards this clone: In the same sample, other DNA sequences code for this CDR3. This chain joins TRBV6-5 and TRBJ2-2; no reliable D call. Germline CDR1 reads MNHEY; CDR2 reads SVGAGI. The CDR3 spans 12 residues. V was trimmed by 6 bases and J by 1 base, leaving 3 bases between them. The CDR3: CASRRNTGELFF. The DNA of the CDR3 is TGTGCCAGCAGGCGGAACACCGGGGAGCTGTTTTTT.

The chain carries TRBV29-1 and TRBJ1-5; 7 nucleotides agree with TRBD1. The CDR3 runs to 13 residues. Germline V lookup: CDR1 SQVTM, CDR2 ANQGSEA. Trimming took 5 bases from V and 10 from J; bases not matched to a gene: 11. For the CDR3, the DNA is TGCAGCGTTCGGGACGACAGGGTTGGTCCCCAGCATTTT. Residues: CSVRDDRVGPQHF.